This T cell receptor (beta chain) was documented in a study of shared clonotypes between healthy human individuals. At deep level, the assay was performed. Some clones are missing from TCRdb's copy, which holds only in-frame ones; the method was immunoSEQ multiplex PCR. Among 1.5 million to 2.5 million clones listed, over 85% were seen once. A remark on this clone: Its antigen is not identified.

CD45RO-negative, CCR7-positively selected cells formed the naive CD8 fraction, excluding terminally differentiated effector memory CD45RA+ cells. Study observations and caveats: Naive subsets, compared against memory subsets, generally had larger estimated richness values.

Trimming stripped 5 bases from V and 4 bases from J, with 20 bases between. The CDR3 is 16 amino acids. In germline, CDR1 is SGHAT, CDR2 FQNNGV. Specimen: naive CD8+ T cells sorted from blood. The clonotype originates from a man younger than 30 in good health. This chain joins TRBV11-2 and TRBJ2-5; possibly TRBD1 for D (6 bases). CDR3 nucleotides: TGTGCCAGCAGCCCCATTCCCCACAGGGAGACAGAGACCCAGTACTTC. Its translation: CASSPIPHRETETQYF. The full variable domain, in which reference TRBV11-2 and TRBJ2-5 provide the parts outside the CDR3, is EAGVAQSPRYKIIEKRQSVAFWCNPISGHATLYWYQQILGQGPKLLIQFQNNGVVDDSQLPKDRFSAERLKGVDSTLKIQPAKLEDSAVYLCASSPIPHRETETQYFGPGTRLLVL.